Listed below are T cell receptor beta chains from one sample, sequenced in a study of T cell changes during pregnancy in multiple sclerosis. The data were produced by immunoSEQ multiplex PCR, yet TCRdb's version contains in-frame clones alone and is incomplete. The table records around 56,000 clones, around 90% of them present only once. The specimen was CD4+ T cells from peripheral blood mononuclear cells, collected in the first trimester of pregnancy. The receptors were sampled from a female donor with multiple sclerosis, enrolled in a pregnancy study. Both conserved end residues are part of each CDR3. Each record gives: clone size, V gene, D gene, J gene, CDR3 DNA, CDR3 protein. The D gene is left open where the match is weak. For some rows the clone size is stated as once, few or many, or as a class when expanded; others skip it.

size: few; V: TRBV19; D: TRBD1; J: TRBJ2-7; DNA: TGTGCCAGTAGTAAAGACGGGACAGGAACCTACGAGCAGTACTTC; CDR3: CASSKDGTGTYEQYF
size: -; V: TRBV6-1; D: -; J: TRBJ1-3; DNA: TGTGCCAGCAGTGAGTCTTCGGGGGTCTCTGGAAACACCATATATTTT; CDR3: CASSESSGVSGNTIYF
size: -; V: TRBV5-6; D: -; J: TRBJ1-5; DNA: TGTGCCAGCAGCTCTAAGGCGCGGCGGGGCAATCAGCCCCAGCATTTT; CDR3: CASSSKARRGNQPQHF
size: -; V: TRBV2; D: -; J: TRBJ2-2; DNA: TGTGCCAGCAAGCGAGTTAACACCGGGGAGCTGTTTTTT; CDR3: CASKRVNTGELFF
size: -; V: TRBV6-5; D: TRBD1; J: TRBJ1-2; DNA: TGTGCCAGCAGTTATCAACAGGGGAGCTATGGCTACACCTTC; CDR3: CASSYQQGSYGYTF
size: -; V: TRBV5-6; D: -; J: TRBJ1-1; DNA: TGTGCCAGCAGCTTGGTTGGGGCCGCAGGAGCCAACACTGAAGCTTTCTTT; CDR3: CASSLVGAAGANTEAFF
size: -; V: TRBV6-1; D: -; J: TRBJ1-4; DNA: TGTGCCAGCAGTGAAGGGACACTGACTAATGAAAAACTGTTTTTT; CDR3: CASSEGTLTNEKLFF
size: -; V: TRBV12-5; D: TRBD1; J: TRBJ2-1; DNA: TGTGCTAGTGGTTTGCTGCAACCCACACCGGGACAGGGGGCCAATGAGCAGTTCTTC; CDR3: CASGLLQPTPGQGANEQFF
size: -; V: TRBV7-2; D: TRBD2; J: TRBJ2-5; DNA: TGTGCCAGCAGCTGGGGAGGGCAAGGGACCCAGTACTTC; CDR3: CASSWGGQGTQYF
size: -; V: TRBV29-1; D: -; J: TRBJ1-1; DNA: TGCAGCGTTGATCCTAAGAACACTGAAGCTTTCTTT; CDR3: CSVDPKNTEAFF
size: -; V: TRBV30; D: TRBD1; J: TRBJ1-1; DNA: TGTGCCTGGGGGACAGGGGACACTGAAGCTTTCTTT; CDR3: CAWGTGDTEAFF
size: -; V: TRBV10-3; D: TRBD1; J: TRBJ1-2; DNA: TGTGCCATCGGCCGGGACAGGACAAGCTATGGCTACACCTTC; CDR3: CAIGRDRTSYGYTF
size: few; V: TRBV18; D: -; J: TRBJ1-1; DNA: TGTGCCAGCTCAGCTTTGATGGCGAACACTGAAGCTTTCTTT; CDR3: CASSALMANTEAFF
size: -; V: TRBV7-2; D: TRBD2; J: TRBJ2-2; DNA: TGTGCCAGCAGAACTAGCGGGGGGGCTACCGGGGAGCTGTTTTTT; CDR3: CASRTSGGATGELFF
size: -; V: TRBV10-3; D: -; J: TRBJ2-7; DNA: TGTGCCATCAACCCTGAACAGGGAACGGAGCAGTACTTC; CDR3: CAINPEQGTEQYF
size: -; V: TRBV7-2; D: TRBD1; J: TRBJ1-2; DNA: TGTGCCAGCAGCCTAGCGGGGACAGATGGCTACACCTTC; CDR3: CASSLAGTDGYTF
size: -; V: TRBV29-1; D: -; J: TRBJ2-1; DNA: TGCAGCGTTGCGCTGGCAGCCTACAATGAGCAGTTCTTC; CDR3: CSVALAAYNEQFF
size: -; V: TRBV6-1; D: TRBD1; J: TRBJ2-7; DNA: TGTGCCAGCAGTGGGCAAGACAGGGTGGGAGAGCAGTACTTC; CDR3: CASSGQDRVGEQYF
size: -; V: TRBV4-1; D: -; J: TRBJ2-1; DNA: TGCGCCAGCAGCCAAGATCTCGGACTATACAATGAGCAGTTCTTC; CDR3: CASSQDLGLYNEQFF
size: -; V: TRBV7-2; D: -; J: TRBJ1-5; DNA: TGTGCCAGCAGCTTGGGCGGGGAACGGCCCCAGCATTTT; CDR3: CASSLGGERPQHF
size: -; V: TRBV18; D: -; J: TRBJ2-5; DNA: TGTGCCAGCTCACCCACGAATACAGGCGATCAAGAGACCCAGTACTTC; CDR3: CASSPTNTGDQETQYF
size: -; V: TRBV7-2; D: -; J: TRBJ1-6; DNA: TGTGCCAGCAGCCCTCCAGGGGTGAATTCACCCCTCCACTTT; CDR3: CASSPPGVNSPLHF